These 19 T cell receptor beta chains came from one sample sequenced in a study of T cell changes during pregnancy in multiple sclerosis. Sequenced by immunoSEQ multiplex PCR; TCRdb stores in-frame clones only, minus some. The sample holds around 85,000 clones, about 91% seen once. The specimen comprised PBMCs, sampled in the first trimester of pregnancy. Source of these receptors: a female donor in good health, serving as a control in a pregnancy study. Some clones in this sample may be carry-over from other donors' samples.

This rearrangement joins TRBV2 to TRBJ2-7; 15 bases are shared with TRBD2. Germline V gene data show CDR1 as SNHLY and CDR2 as FYNNEI. The CDR3 sequence is 17 residues long. V shed 1 base and J 5 bases; nucleotides not matched to a gene: 6. DNA for the CDR3: TGTGCCAGCAGTGAAGTGGGACTAGCGGGAGGTTGGGACGAGCAGTACTTC. Its protein product is CASSEVGLAGGWDEQYF.

This clone has just one count. The chain employs TRBV9 and TRBJ2-1, with a weak D call TRBD2 (5 bases). Deletions cut 2 bases from V and 9 bases from J, with 15 bases between. Germline V gene data show CDR1 as SGDLS and CDR2 as YYNGEE. This CDR3 has 14 amino acids. The CDR3 DNA reads TGTGCCAGCAGCGTCCTACTCGGACGGGGTGAGCAGTTCTTC. This codes for CASSVLLGRGEQFF.

V is TRBV7-2 and J is TRBJ1-1; perhaps TRBD1 as D (6 bases). The CDR3 consists of 13 residues. The germline V gene has CDR1 SGHTA and CDR2 FQGNSA. Trimming removed 5 bases at V and 4 bases at J, with 11 bases between. The CDR3 is CASSLPRGTEAFF. The CDR3 nucleotides read TGTGCCAGCAGCCTCCCCAGGGGCACTGAAGCTTTCTTT.

The chain carries TRBV27 and TRBJ2-7, with 10 bases that match TRBD2. The CDR3 runs 14 residues. Per the germline V gene, CDR1 is MNHEY and CDR2 is SMNVEV (reference sequence). With V trimmed by 3 bases and J by 5 bases, 4 bases remained unmatched. In DNA, the CDR3 is TGTGCCAGCAGTTTTCTAGCGGGGGAGAACGAGCAGTACTTC. It codes for CASSFLAGENEQYF.

V usage is TRBV11-2 and J usage is TRBJ2-1, with D maybe TRBD1 (5 bases). Trimming stripped 1 base from V and 7 bases from J, with 14 bases between. The germline CDR1 and CDR2 sequences are SGHAT and FQNNGV. The CDR3 covers 15 residues. This chain's CDR3 is CASSLVWGQGNEQFF. As DNA, the CDR3 is TGTGCCAGCAGCTTAGTGTGGGGCCAAGGGAATGAGCAGTTCTTC.

The chain has TRBV19 and TRBJ1-5; 9 nucleotides agree with TRBD1. V gave up 3 bases and J gave up 4 bases; unmatched junction bases: 7. Germline lookup yields CDR1 LNHDA and CDR2 SQIVND (reference sequence). The CDR3 length is 16 residues. This CDR3 reads CASSMFGDRGNQPQHF. CDR3 coding DNA: TGTGCCAGTAGTATGTTTGGCGACAGGGGGAATCAGCCCCAGCATTTT.

About this clone itself: The same CDR3 is also encoded by other DNA sequences in this sample. This chain joins TRBV7-2 and TRBJ1-3; TRBD1 matches at 9 bases. CDR1 is SGHTA, CDR2 FQGNSA, per germline. J gave up 7 bases and V 5 bases, and 3 bases lay outside the gene matches. The CDR3 has 13 amino acids. In DNA, the CDR3 is TGTGCCAGCAGCGTCGGACAGGGGAACACCATATATTTT. Encoded protein: CASSVGQGNTIYF. The whole variable domain, remainder taken from reference TRBV7-2 and TRBJ1-3, is GAGVSQSPSNKVTEKGKDVELRCDPISGHTALYWYRQSLGQGLEFLIYFQGNSAPDKSGLPSDRFSAERTGGSVSTLTIQRTQQEDSAVYLCASSVGQGNTIYFGEGSWLTVV.

The J gene is TRBJ1-1, the V gene TRBV27; 9 bases are a match to TRBD1. Germline V gene sequence: CDR1 MNHEY, CDR2 SMNVEV (reference sequence). V trimming: 4 bases; J trimming: 3 bases; junction bases outside the gene matches: 9. The CDR3 totals 16 residues. CDR3 in DNA: TGTGCCAGCAGTTCGGGACAGGGCTTGGGGCACACTGAAGCTTTCTTT. It translates to CASSSGQGLGHTEAFF.

This clone was seen a single time. The rearrangement joins TRBV11-1 to TRBJ2-7; D is uncertain. The length of the CDR3 is 13 residues. Trimming left V 2 bases short and J 6 bases short, with 11 bases between. CDR1 is SGHAT and CDR2 is FQDESV in the germline V gene (reference sequence). The CDR3 DNA sequence: TGTGCCAGCAGCTTATCCCCCCTCGGCGAGCAGTACTTC. This encodes CASSLSPLGEQYF.

V gene TRBV10-3 combines with J gene TRBJ1-6; TRBD1 matches at 8 bases. The CDR3 is 15 residues long. The V gene end was trimmed by 2 bases and the J gene end by 7 bases; junction bases not matched to a gene: 4. The V gene's germline CDR1 is ENHRY and CDR2 SYGVKD. For the CDR3, the DNA is TGTGCCATCAGTGAGGGACAGGGTGACAATTCACCCCTCCACTTT. Translating gives CAISEGQGDNSPLHF.

This rearrangement joins TRBV30 to TRBJ1-6, with D unclear. The germline V gene has CDR1 GTSNPN and CDR2 SVGIG (reference sequence). This CDR3 spans 13 amino acids. The ends were cut back, 7 bases at V and 1 base at J, with 8 bases in the middle. The CDR3 bases are TGTGCCTCCGGGGTATCCTATAATTCACCCCTCCACTTT. Its translation is CASGVSYNSPLHF.

The V and J genes are TRBV2 and TRBJ2-1, with TRBD2 matching 9 bases. CDR3 length: 17 residues. V lost 4 bases and J lost 1; bases outside the gene matches: 8. CDR1 SNHLY and CDR2 FYNNEI come from the germline V gene. CDR3 residues: CASSGERGAPSYNEQFF. The CDR3 DNA follows: TGTGCCAGCAGTGGAGAGCGGGGGGCACCATCCTACAATGAGCAGTTCTTC.

Only a few counts were recorded for this clone. The CDR3 is CASSSTPGSGYTF. CDR3 coding DNA: TGTGCCAGCAGCTCAACCCCCGGGTCAGGCTACACCTTC. V and J are TRBV7-9 and TRBJ1-2, with D unresolved. Germline V CDR1 and CDR2: SEHNR, FQNEAQ (reference sequence). The CDR3 extends over 13 amino acids. V was clipped by 4 bases and J by 8 bases, with 14 bases between them.

This rearrangement joins TRBV9 to TRBJ2-6; 8 positions agree with TRBD1. J was trimmed by 2 bases and V by 4 bases; bases with no gene match: 5. Germline V gives CDR1 SGDLS, CDR2 YYNGEE. The CDR3 loop spans 16 amino acids. CDR3 in amino acids: CASSPGGGPGANVLTF. In DNA, the CDR3 is TGTGCCAGCAGCCCAGGGGGCGGACCTGGGGCCAACGTCCTGACTTTC. Full variable domain (rest looked up from reference TRBV9 and TRBJ2-6): DSGVTQTPKHLITATGQRVTLRCSPRSGDLSVYWYQQSLDQGLQFLIQYYNGEERAKGNILERFSAQQFPDLHSELNLSSLELGDSALYFCASSPGGGPGANVLTFGAGSRLTVL.

This rearrangement joins TRBV28 to TRBJ1-1; possible D gene TRBD1, 6 bases. This CDR3 comprises 14 residues. V lost 7 bases and J lost 0, with 12 bases in between. Germline assignment: CDR1 MDHEN and CDR2 SYDVKM. CDR3 in amino acids: CASTPDSMNTEAFF. As DNA, the CDR3 is TGTGCCAGCACCCCGGACAGTATGAACACTGAAGCTTTCTTT.

The chain links TRBV2 to TRBJ2-2, with TRBD2 matching over 13 bases. Germline CDR1 reads SNHLY; CDR2 reads FYNNEI. This CDR3 is 15 amino acids long. J was trimmed by 8 bases and V by 4 bases; bases with no gene match: 4. CDR3 residues: CASSGLAGGAGELFF. DNA for the CDR3: TGTGCCAGCAGTGGACTAGCGGGAGGTGCTGGGGAGCTGTTTTTT.

V is TRBV28 and J is TRBJ2-1; 8 bases are a match to TRBD2. The V gene's germline CDR1 is MDHEN and CDR2 SYDVKM. The CDR3 is 17 amino acids. Trimming cost V 6 bases and J 4 bases; bases outside gene matches: 14. The CDR3 sequence: CASSPASGGGRYNEQFF. The CDR3 nucleotides read TGTGCCAGCAGCCCCGCCTCGGGCGGGGGGCGTTACAATGAGCAGTTCTTC.

In DNA, the CDR3 is TGTGCCAGCGCCTACAGGGGCCCGAACACTGAAGCTTTCTTT. It is translated as CASAYRGPNTEAFF. The chain is built from TRBV27 and TRBJ1-1; TRBD1 aligns across 7 bases. In germline, CDR1 is MNHEY, CDR2 SMNVEV (reference sequence). V shed 8 bases, J shed 1 base, and the junction held 7 bases outside the gene matches. This CDR3 has 14 residues.

The genes are TRBV6-4 and TRBJ2-1, with 7 bases that match TRBD2. Germline CDR1 MRHNA, CDR2 SNTAGT. The trim removed 6 bases at V and 7 bases at J, leaving 12 bases unmatched. The CDR3 runs 15 residues. CDR3 sequence: CASSTGTTGGNEQFF. The CDR3 nucleotides read TGTGCCAGCAGCACCGGGACTACCGGGGGGAATGAGCAGTTCTTC.